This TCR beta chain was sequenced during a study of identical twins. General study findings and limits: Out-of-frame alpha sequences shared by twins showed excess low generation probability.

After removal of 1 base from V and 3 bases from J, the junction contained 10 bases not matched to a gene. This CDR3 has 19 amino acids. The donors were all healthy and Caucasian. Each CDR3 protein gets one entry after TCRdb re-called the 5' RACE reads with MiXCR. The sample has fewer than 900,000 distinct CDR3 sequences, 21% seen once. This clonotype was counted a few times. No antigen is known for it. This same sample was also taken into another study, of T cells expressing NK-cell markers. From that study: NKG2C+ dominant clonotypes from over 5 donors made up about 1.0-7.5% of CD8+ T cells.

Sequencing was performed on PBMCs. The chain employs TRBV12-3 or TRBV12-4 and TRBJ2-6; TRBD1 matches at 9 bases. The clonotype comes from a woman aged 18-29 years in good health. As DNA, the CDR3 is TGTGCCAGCAGTTTAGACCTAGGGACAGGGATTGGTGGGGCCAACGTCCTGACTTTC. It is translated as CASSLDLGTGIGGANVLTF.